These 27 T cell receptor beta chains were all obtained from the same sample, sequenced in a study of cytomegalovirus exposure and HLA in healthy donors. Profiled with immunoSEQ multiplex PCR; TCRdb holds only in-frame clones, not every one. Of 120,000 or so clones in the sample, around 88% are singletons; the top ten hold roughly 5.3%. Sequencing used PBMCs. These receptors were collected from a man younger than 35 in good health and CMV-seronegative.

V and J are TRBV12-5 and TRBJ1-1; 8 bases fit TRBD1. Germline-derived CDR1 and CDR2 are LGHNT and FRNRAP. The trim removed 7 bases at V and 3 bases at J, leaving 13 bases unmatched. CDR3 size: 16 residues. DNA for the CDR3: TGTGCTAGTGCCCTGAGCGGACAGGGTCGGGACACTGAAGCTTTCTTT. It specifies CASALSGQGRDTEAFF. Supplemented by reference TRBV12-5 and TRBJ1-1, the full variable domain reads DARVTQTPRHKVTEMGQEVTMRCQPILGHNTVFWYRQTMMQGLELLAYFRNRAPLDDSGMPKDRFSAEMPDATLATLKIQPSEPRDSAVYFCASALSGQGRDTEAFFGQGTRLTVV.

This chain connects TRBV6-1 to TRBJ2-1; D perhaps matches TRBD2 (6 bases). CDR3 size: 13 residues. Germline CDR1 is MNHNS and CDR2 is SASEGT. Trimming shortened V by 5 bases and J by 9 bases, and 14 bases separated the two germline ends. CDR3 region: CASSRDSLGEQFF. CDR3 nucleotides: TGTGCCAGCAGTAGGGACTCGCTAGGTGAGCAGTTCTTC.

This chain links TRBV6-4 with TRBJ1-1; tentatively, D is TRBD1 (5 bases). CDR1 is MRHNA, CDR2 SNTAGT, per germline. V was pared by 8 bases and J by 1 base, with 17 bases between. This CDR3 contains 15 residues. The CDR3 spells CASSLEAGKNTEAFF. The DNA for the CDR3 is TGTGCCAGCTCCTTAGAGGCAGGGAAGAACACTGAAGCTTTCTTT.

In DNA, the CDR3 is TGTGCCAGCAGCGTAGATTTGGCGACGGGTCGGTTTTTGGATACGCAGTATTTT. Translating gives CASSVDLATGRFLDTQYF. The V and J genes are TRBV9 and TRBJ2-3; D remains unclear. Germline CDR1 SGDLS, CDR2 YYNGEE. The CDR3 contains 18 residues. The V gene lost 0 bases and the J gene lost 6 bases, with 23 bases spanning the gap.

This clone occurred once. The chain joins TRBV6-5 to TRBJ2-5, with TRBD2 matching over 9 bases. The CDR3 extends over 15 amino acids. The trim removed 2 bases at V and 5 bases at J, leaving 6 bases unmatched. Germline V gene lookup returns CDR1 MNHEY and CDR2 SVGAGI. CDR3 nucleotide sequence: TGTGCCAGCAGTTACCGGGCGGGAGGGGGCGAGACCCAGTACTTC. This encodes CASSYRAGGGETQYF.

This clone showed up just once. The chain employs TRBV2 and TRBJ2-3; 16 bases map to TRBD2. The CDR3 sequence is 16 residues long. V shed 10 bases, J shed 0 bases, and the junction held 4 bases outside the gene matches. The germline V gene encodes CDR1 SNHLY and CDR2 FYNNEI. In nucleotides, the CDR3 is TGTGCCATTGGGACTAGCGGGGGGGGTAGCACAGATACGCAGTATTTT. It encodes CAIGTSGGGSTDTQYF.

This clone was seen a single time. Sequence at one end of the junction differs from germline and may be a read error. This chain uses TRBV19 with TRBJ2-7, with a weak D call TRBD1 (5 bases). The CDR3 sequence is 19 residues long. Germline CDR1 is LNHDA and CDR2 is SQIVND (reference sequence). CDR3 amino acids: CASSVESLRPGQGSYEQYF. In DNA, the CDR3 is TGTGCCAGTAGTGTAGAATCCCTACGACCGGGCCAGGGATCCTACGAGCAGTACTTC. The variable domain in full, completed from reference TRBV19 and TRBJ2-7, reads DGGITQSPKYLFRKEGQNVTLSCEQNLNHDAMYWYRQDPGQGLRLIYYSQIVNDFQKGDIAEGYSVSREKKESFPLTVTSAQKNPTAFYLCASSVESLRPGQGSYEQYFGPGTRLTVT.

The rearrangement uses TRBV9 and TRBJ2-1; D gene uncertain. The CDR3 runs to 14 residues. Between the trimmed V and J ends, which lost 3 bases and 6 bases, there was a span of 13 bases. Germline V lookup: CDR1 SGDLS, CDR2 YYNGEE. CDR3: CASSGAEVRNEQFF. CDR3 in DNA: TGTGCCAGCAGCGGGGCCGAAGTCCGCAATGAGCAGTTCTTC.

CDR3 in DNA: TGTGCCAGCAGCCAAGATCGCTTGACTAGCGGGAGTTCCTACGAGCAGTACTTC. Protein product: CASSQDRLTSGSSYEQYF. The rearrangement uses TRBV14 and TRBJ2-7; 12 bases are shared with TRBD2. The V and J ends lost 0 bases and 1 base, in that order; junction bases with no gene match: 7. Germline V lookup: CDR1 SGHDN, CDR2 FVKESK. The CDR3 sequence is 18 residues long.

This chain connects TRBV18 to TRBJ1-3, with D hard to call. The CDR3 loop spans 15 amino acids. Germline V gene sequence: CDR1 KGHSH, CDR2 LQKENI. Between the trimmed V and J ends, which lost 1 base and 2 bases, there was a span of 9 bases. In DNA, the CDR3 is TGTGCCAGCTCACCACGGCAGGCCCCTGGAAACACCATATATTTT. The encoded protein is CASSPRQAPGNTIYF.

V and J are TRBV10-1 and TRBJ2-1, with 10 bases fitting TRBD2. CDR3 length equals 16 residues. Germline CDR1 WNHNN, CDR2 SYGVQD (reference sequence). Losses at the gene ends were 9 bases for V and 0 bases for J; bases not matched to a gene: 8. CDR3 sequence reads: CASSSAGGSSYNEQFF. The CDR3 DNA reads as TGCGCCAGTTCATCAGCGGGAGGGAGCTCCTACAATGAGCAGTTCTTC.

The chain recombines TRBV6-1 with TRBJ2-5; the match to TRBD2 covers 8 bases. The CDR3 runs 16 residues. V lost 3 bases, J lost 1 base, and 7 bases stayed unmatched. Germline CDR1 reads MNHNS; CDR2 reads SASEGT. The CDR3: CASSDQGGGLQETQYF. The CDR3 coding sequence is TGTGCCAGCAGTGATCAGGGCGGGGGGCTCCAAGAGACCCAGTACTTC.

CDR3 in DNA: TGTGCCAGCAGCCCTAAGGGGACACGAGGTTCCTACGAGCAGTACTTC. This gives the protein CASSPKGTRGSYEQYF. This chain links TRBV7-9 with TRBJ2-7; tentative D call: TRBD1 (6 bases). In germline, CDR1 is SEHNR, CDR2 FQNEAQ (reference sequence). Trimming took 5 bases from V and 1 from J, leaving 18 bases between them. This CDR3 comprises 16 residues. The entire variable domain, with the rest obtained from reference TRBV7-9 and TRBJ2-7, is as follows: DTGVSQNPRHKITKRGQNVTFRCDPISEHNRLYWYRQTLGQGPEFLTYFQNEAQLEKSRLLSDRFSAERPKGSFSTLEIQRTEQGDSAMYLCASSPKGTRGSYEQYFGPGTRLTVT.

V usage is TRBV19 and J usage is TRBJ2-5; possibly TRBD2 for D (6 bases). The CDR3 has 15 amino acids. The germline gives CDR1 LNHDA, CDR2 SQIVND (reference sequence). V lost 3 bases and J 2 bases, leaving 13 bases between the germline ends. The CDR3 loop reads CASSMAGGPQETQYF. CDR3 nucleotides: TGTGCCAGTAGTATGGCCGGGGGACCTCAAGAGACCCAGTACTTC. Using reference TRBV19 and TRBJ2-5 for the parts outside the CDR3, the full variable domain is DGGITQSPKYLFRKEGQNVTLSCEQNLNHDAMYWYRQDPGQGLRLIYYSQIVNDFQKGDIAEGYSVSREKKESFPLTVTSAQKNPTAFYLCASSMAGGPQETQYFGPGTRLLVL.

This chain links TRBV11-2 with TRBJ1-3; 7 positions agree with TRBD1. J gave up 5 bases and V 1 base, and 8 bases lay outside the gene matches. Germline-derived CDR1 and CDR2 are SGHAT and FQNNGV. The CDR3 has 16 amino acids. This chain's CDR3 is CASSLGMDRPRNTIYF. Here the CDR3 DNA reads TGTGCCAGCAGCTTAGGGATGGACAGGCCAAGAAACACCATATATTTT.

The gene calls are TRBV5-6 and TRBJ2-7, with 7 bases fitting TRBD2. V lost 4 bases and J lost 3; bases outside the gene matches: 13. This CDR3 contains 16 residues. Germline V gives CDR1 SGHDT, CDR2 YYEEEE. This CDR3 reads CASSKVRASGFYEQYF. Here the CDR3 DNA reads TGTGCCAGCAGCAAGGTTAGGGCTAGCGGATTCTACGAGCAGTACTTC.

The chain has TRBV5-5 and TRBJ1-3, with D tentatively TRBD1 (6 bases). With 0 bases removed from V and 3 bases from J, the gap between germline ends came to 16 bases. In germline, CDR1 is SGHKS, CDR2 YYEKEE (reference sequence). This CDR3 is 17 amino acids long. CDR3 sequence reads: CASSLGHTGRSGNTIYF. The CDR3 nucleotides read TGTGCCAGCAGCTTGGGACATACAGGGAGAAGTGGAAACACCATATATTTT.

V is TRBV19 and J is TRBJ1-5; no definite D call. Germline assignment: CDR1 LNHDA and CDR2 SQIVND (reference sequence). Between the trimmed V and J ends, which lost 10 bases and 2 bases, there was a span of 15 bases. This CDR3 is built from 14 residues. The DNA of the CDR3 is TGTGCCACCTCCGGCACGGGTGGCAATCAGCCCCAGCATTTT. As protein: CATSGTGGNQPQHF.

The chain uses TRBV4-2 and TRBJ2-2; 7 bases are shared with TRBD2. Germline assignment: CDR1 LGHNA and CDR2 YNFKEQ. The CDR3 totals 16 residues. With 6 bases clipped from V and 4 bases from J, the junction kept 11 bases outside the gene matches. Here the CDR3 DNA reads TGTGCCAGCAGAGAACGTAGCGGGTACAGCACCGGGGAGCTGTTTTTT. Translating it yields CASRERSGYSTGELFF.

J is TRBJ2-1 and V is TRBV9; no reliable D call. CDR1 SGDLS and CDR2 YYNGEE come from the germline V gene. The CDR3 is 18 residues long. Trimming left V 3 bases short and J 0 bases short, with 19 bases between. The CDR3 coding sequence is TGTGCCAGCAGCGCCCTCTTAGGATTCGCGGACTCCTACAATGAGCAGTTCTTC. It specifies CASSALLGFADSYNEQFF.

CDR3 in amino acids: CASSPRETQYF. As DNA, the CDR3 is TGTGCCAGCAGCCCCCGGGAGACCCAGTACTTC. The chain recombines TRBV7-9 with TRBJ2-5; D unresolved. Germline lookup yields CDR1 SEHNR and CDR2 FQNEAQ (reference sequence). V was trimmed by 5 bases and J by 5 bases, leaving 6 bases between them. The CDR3 sequence is 11 residues long.

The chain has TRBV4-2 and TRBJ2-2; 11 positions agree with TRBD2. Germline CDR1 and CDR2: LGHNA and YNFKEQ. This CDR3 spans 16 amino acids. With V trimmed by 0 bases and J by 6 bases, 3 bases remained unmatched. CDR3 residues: CASSQDPGLAAGELFF. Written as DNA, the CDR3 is TGTGCCAGCAGCCAAGACCCGGGACTAGCGGCCGGGGAGCTGTTTTTT.

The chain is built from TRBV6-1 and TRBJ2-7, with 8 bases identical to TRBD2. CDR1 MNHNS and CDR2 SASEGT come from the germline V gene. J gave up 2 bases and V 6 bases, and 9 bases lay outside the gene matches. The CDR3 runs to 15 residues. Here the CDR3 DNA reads TGTGCCAGCAGCAAAGGGACTAGTCCCACCTACGAGCAGTACTTC. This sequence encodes CASSKGTSPTYEQYF.

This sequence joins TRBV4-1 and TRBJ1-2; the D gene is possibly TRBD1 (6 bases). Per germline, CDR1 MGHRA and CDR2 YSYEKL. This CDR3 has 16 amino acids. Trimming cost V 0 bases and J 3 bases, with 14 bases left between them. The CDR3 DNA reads TGCGCCAGCAGCCAAGATTTTTGGGGGCGGGACTATGGCTACACCTTC. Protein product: CASSQDFWGRDYGYTF.

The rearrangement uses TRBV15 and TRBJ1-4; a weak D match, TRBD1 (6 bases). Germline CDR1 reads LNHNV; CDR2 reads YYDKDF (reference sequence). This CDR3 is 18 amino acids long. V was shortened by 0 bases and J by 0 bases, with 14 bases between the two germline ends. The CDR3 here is CATSRDLQQGTTNEKLFF. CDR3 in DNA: TGTGCCACCAGCAGAGATCTTCAACAGGGCACAACTAATGAAAAACTGTTTTTT. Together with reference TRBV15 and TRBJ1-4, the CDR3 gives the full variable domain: DAMVIQNPRYQVTQFGKPVTLSCSQTLNHNVMYWYQQKSSQAPKLLFHYYDKDFNNEADTPDNFQSRRPNTSFCFLDIRSPGLGDTAMYLCATSRDLQQGTTNEKLFFGSGTQLSVL.

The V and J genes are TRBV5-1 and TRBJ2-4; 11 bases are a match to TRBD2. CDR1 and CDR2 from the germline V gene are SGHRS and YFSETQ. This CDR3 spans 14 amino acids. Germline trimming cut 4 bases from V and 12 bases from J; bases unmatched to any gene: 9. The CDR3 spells CASSTTSGVIYQYF. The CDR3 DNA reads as TGCGCCAGCAGCACGACTAGCGGGGTGATTTATCAGTACTTC.

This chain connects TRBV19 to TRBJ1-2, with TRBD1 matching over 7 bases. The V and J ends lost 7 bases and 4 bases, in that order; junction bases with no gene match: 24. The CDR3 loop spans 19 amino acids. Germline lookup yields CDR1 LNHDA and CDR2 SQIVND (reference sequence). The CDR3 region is CASTIEGAIGQGFIYGYTF. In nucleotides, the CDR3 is TGTGCCAGTACCATAGAGGGGGCGATCGGGCAGGGGTTTATCTATGGCTACACCTTC.